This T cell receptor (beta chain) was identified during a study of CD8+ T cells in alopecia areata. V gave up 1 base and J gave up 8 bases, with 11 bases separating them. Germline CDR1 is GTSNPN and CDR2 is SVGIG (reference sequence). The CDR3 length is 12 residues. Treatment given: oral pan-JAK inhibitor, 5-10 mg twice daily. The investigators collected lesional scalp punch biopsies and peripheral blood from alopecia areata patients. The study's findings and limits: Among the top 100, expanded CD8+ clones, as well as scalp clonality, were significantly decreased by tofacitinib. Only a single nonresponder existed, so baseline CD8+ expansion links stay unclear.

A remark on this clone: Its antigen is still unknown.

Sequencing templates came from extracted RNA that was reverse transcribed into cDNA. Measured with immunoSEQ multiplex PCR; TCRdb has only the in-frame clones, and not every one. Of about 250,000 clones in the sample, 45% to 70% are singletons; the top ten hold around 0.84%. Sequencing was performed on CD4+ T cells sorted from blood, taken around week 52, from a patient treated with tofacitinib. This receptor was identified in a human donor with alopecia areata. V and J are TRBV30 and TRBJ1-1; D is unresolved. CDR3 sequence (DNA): TGTGCCTGGAGTGCCCTGACCGAAGAAGCTTTCTTT. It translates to CAWSALTEEAFF.